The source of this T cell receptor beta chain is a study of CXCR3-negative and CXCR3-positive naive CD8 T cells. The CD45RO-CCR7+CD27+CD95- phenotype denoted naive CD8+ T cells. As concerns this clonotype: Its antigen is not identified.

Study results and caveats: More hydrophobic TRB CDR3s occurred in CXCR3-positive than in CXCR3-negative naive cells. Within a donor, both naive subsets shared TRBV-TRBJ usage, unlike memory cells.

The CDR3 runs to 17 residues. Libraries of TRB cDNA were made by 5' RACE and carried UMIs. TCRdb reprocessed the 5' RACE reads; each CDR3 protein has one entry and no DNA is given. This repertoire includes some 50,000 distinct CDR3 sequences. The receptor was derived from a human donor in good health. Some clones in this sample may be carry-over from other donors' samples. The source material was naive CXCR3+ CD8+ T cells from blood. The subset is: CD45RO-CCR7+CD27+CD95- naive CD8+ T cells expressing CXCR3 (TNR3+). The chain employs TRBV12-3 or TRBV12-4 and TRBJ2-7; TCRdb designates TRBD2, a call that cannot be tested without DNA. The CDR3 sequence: CASRGLAGTLLFYEQYF.